This T cell receptor (beta chain) was captured by sequencing in a study of blood T cell repertoires in COVID-19. In the study overall: The United States, Italy and Spain were the sources of the acute and convalescent COVID-19 samples.

It was during active infection that Seattle patients were enrolled and then longitudinally followed. In the original analysis: Nucleated cell counts were estimated from reference gene primer amplification. Sequenced by immunoSEQ multiplex PCR; TCRdb stores in-frame clones only, minus some. The DNA gave D and trimming, while V, J and clone size come from that table. The sample includes 250,000 to 350,000 clones, around nine tenths of them seen just once. Sequencing input: peripheral blood. The origin of this receptor is a woman in her 70s with COVID-19, enrolled during active disease.

CDR3 loop: CASSQERGYTGELFF. CDR3 nucleotide sequence: TGCGCCAGCAGCCAAGAAAGGGGTTACACCGGGGAGCTGTTTTTT. The rearrangement joins TRBV4-3 to TRBJ2-2; tentatively, D is TRBD1 (5 bases). Looked up from germline, CDR1 is LGHNA and CDR2 is YSLEER. CDR3 length equals 15 residues. V was pared by 0 bases and J by 3 bases, with 8 bases between.